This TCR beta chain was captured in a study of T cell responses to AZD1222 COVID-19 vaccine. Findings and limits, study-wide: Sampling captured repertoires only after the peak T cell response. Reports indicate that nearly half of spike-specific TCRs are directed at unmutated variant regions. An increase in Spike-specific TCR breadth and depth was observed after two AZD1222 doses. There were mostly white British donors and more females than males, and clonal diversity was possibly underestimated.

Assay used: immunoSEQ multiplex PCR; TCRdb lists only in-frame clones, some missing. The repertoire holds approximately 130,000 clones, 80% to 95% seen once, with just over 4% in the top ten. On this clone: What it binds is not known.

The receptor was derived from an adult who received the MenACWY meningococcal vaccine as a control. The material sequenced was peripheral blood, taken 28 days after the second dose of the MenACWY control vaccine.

CDR3 sequence reads: CASSPRQGDTEAFF. The DNA of the CDR3 is TGTGCCAGCAGCCCCCGACAGGGGGACACTGAAGCTTTCTTT. The chain links TRBV7-8 to TRBJ1-1; the match to TRBD1 covers 9 bases. In germline, CDR1 is SGHVS, CDR2 FQNEAQ. This CDR3 contains 14 residues. The junction had 4 bases not matched to a gene; V was cut back by 5 bases and J by 3 bases.